One and the same sample provided the 11 T cell receptor beta chains below, sequenced in a study of T-cell memory formation after mild COVID-19. TCRdb re-analysed the 5' RACE reads in MiXCR, keeping a single row per CDR3 protein. The sample has about 180,000 distinct CDR3 sequences, 16% seen once; the top ten hold about 1.9%. What was sequenced was PBMCs or a T cell subset sorted from them (not recorded which). These receptors originate from an adult woman who had mild COVID-19 (a few samples of this study predate the infection). Cell type and time point are not known.

This clonotype turned up a few times. V gene TRBV11-3 combines with J gene TRBJ1-2, with unresolved D. This CDR3 region has 14 residues. Germline CDR1 is SGHNT and CDR2 is YENEEA. The V and J ends lost 6 bases and 0 bases respectively, with 11 bases between them. The DNA of the CDR3 is TGTGCCAGCAGTCGGAGCTCCTCTAACTATGGCTACACCTTC. It encodes CASSRSSSNYGYTF.

V gene TRBV7-2 combines with J gene TRBJ1-1; TRBD1 matches 9 bases. The V and J ends lost 6 bases and 0 bases, in that order; junction bases with no gene match: 11. The CDR3 sequence is 17 residues long. Germline values: CDR1 SGHTA, CDR2 FQGNSA. The CDR3 region has the DNA TGTGCCAGCAGGAGGGTGGGGGGGACAGGGCTGAACACTGAAGCTTTCTTT. Translation: CASRRVGGTGLNTEAFF.

Notes on this clonotype: The junction shows a germline mismatch at one end, possibly a read error. The chain carries TRBV7-7 and TRBJ2-7; tentatively, D is TRBD1 (5 bases). Germline CDR1 SSHAT, CDR2 FNYEAQ (reference sequence). The CDR3 sequence is 13 residues long. In DNA form, the CDR3 reads TGTGCTAGCAGCCCCTGTGCAGGGTGTGAGCAGTACTTC. Residues: CASSPCAGCEQYF.

This chain connects TRBV20-1 to TRBJ2-1; 9 bases are shared with TRBD2. The germline CDR1 and CDR2 sequences are DFQATT and SNEGSKA (reference sequence). The CDR3 is made up of 14 amino acids. V shed 1 base, J shed 4 bases, and the junction held 2 bases outside the gene matches. The CDR3 nucleotides read TGCAGTGCTAGAGTAGCGGGGGTGTACAATGAGCAGTTCTTC. Protein product: CSARVAGVYNEQFF.

This clonotype was counted between two and nine times. This sequence joins TRBV5-1 and TRBJ2-3; 9 bases are shared with TRBD1. In germline, CDR1 is SGHRS, CDR2 YFSETQ. The length of the CDR3 is 15 residues. V lost 4 bases and J lost 4; bases outside the gene matches: 7. CDR3 protein: CASSLTGGNADTQYF. The CDR3 region has the DNA TGCGCCAGCAGCCTAACAGGGGGCAACGCAGATACGCAGTATTTT. Based on the CDR3 plus reference TRBV5-1 and TRBJ2-3, the full variable domain is KAGVTQTPRYLIKTRGQQVTLSCSPISGHRSVSWYQQTPGQGLQFLFEYFSETQRNKGNFPGRFSGRQFSNSRSEMNVSTLELGDSALYLCASSLTGGNADTQYFGPGTRLTVL.

The chain employs TRBV4-1 and TRBJ1-2, with D hard to call. Trimming took off 1 base at V and 4 bases at J, with 7 bases between the two ends. Germline CDR1 and CDR2: MGHRA and YSYEKL. The CDR3 is made up of 13 amino acids. The CDR3 DNA reads TGCGCCAGCAGCCAAGTAGGGATCTATGGCTACACCTTC. Its translation is CASSQVGIYGYTF.

This clonotype occurred a few times. The chain joins TRBV6-5 to TRBJ2-1, with 9 bases aligning to TRBD2. CDR3 length equals 16 residues. The V gene end was trimmed by 6 bases and the J gene end by 8 bases; junction bases not matched to a gene: 14. Looked up from germline, CDR1 is MNHEY and CDR2 is SVGAGI. CDR3 sequence: CASSRFPSGKGDEQFF. In DNA, the CDR3 is TGTGCCAGCAGCCGCTTTCCTAGCGGGAAAGGGGATGAGCAGTTCTTC.

This clonotype was detected only a few times. The rearrangement links TRBV20-1 to TRBJ2-1, with 7 bases identical to TRBD2. Trimming cost V 0 bases and J 2 bases; bases outside gene matches: 4. CDR3 length: 15 residues. Germline loops: CDR1 DFQATT, CDR2 SNEGSKA (reference sequence). CDR3 sequence reads: CSARDASGPYNEQFF. DNA for the CDR3: TGCAGTGCTAGAGATGCTAGCGGACCCTACAATGAGCAGTTCTTC.

This clonotype was counted between two and nine times. The chain recombines TRBV3-1 with TRBJ2-7; D call uncertain. The V and J ends lost 3 bases and 5 bases respectively, with 11 bases between them. This CDR3 contains 13 residues. Germline assignment: CDR1 LGHDT and CDR2 YNNKEL (reference sequence). In nucleotides, the CDR3 is TGTGCCAGCAGCCACTCCTTCGGACACGAGCAGTACTTC. This codes for CASSHSFGHEQYF.

This clonotype has just a few counts. CDR3 sequence reads: CASSLLLGGIRTGELFF. In nucleotides, the CDR3 is TGTGCCAGCAGTCTCCTACTCGGGGGCATTAGAACCGGGGAGCTGTTTTTT. V and J are TRBV12-3 or TRBV12-4 and TRBJ2-2; the D gene could be TRBD1 or TRBD2 (6 bases each). The CDR3 sequence is 17 residues long. Trimming removed 5 bases from V and 5 bases from J, with 21 bases in between.

The genes are TRBV6-5 and TRBJ1-1; 7 bases map to TRBD1. J gave up 6 bases and V 2 bases, and 3 bases lay outside the gene matches. From germline, CDR1 is MNHEY and CDR2 SVGAGI. This CDR3 comprises 13 residues. The CDR3 is CASSYDRAAEAFF. The CDR3 coding sequence is TGTGCCAGCAGTTACGACAGGGCAGCTGAAGCTTTCTTT.